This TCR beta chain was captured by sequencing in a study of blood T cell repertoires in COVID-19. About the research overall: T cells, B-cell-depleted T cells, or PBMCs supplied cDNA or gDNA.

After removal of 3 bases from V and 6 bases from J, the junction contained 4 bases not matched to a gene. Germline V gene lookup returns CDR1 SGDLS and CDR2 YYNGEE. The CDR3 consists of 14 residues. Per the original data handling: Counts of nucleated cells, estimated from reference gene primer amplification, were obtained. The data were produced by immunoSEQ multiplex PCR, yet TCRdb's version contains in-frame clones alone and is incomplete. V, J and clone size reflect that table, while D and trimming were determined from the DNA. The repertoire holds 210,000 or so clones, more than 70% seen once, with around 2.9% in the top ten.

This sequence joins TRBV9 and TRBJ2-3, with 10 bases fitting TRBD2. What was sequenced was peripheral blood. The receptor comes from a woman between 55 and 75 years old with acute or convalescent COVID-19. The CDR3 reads CASSGGTSADTQYF. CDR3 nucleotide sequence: TGTGCCAGCAGCGGTGGGACTAGCGCCGATACGCAGTATTTT.